The present entry profiles one T cell receptor beta chain with its context. RNA transcripts yielded amplified TCR beta CDR3 regions. First-round RT-PCR targeting the TCR CDR3 was performed with the HTBI primer set. TCRdb processed the multiplex PCR reads anew with MiXCR; each CDR3 protein has one entry. In the table there are around 700,000 distinct CDR3 sequences, over 15% of which are singletons. The CDR3 runs to 13 residues. Trimming pared 0 bases from V and 7 bases from J, leaving 11 bases between. Germline V gene lookup returns CDR1 DFQATT and CDR2 SNEGSKA (reference sequence). Exclusion of a patient resulted from uncontrolled infection, other autoimmune disease, pregnancy or lactation. This sample was included in a study of T cells in Graves' hyperthyroidism and ophthalmopathy.

The chain uses TRBV20-1 and TRBJ2-3; D is ambiguous. The clonotype comes from a woman aged 45-59 years with Graves' hyperthyroidism that later progressed to Graves' ophthalmopathy. The sample was blood. The DNA for the CDR3 is TGCAGTGCTAGAGATATAGAGAATCATACGCAGTATTTT. Amino acids: CSARDIENHTQYF.